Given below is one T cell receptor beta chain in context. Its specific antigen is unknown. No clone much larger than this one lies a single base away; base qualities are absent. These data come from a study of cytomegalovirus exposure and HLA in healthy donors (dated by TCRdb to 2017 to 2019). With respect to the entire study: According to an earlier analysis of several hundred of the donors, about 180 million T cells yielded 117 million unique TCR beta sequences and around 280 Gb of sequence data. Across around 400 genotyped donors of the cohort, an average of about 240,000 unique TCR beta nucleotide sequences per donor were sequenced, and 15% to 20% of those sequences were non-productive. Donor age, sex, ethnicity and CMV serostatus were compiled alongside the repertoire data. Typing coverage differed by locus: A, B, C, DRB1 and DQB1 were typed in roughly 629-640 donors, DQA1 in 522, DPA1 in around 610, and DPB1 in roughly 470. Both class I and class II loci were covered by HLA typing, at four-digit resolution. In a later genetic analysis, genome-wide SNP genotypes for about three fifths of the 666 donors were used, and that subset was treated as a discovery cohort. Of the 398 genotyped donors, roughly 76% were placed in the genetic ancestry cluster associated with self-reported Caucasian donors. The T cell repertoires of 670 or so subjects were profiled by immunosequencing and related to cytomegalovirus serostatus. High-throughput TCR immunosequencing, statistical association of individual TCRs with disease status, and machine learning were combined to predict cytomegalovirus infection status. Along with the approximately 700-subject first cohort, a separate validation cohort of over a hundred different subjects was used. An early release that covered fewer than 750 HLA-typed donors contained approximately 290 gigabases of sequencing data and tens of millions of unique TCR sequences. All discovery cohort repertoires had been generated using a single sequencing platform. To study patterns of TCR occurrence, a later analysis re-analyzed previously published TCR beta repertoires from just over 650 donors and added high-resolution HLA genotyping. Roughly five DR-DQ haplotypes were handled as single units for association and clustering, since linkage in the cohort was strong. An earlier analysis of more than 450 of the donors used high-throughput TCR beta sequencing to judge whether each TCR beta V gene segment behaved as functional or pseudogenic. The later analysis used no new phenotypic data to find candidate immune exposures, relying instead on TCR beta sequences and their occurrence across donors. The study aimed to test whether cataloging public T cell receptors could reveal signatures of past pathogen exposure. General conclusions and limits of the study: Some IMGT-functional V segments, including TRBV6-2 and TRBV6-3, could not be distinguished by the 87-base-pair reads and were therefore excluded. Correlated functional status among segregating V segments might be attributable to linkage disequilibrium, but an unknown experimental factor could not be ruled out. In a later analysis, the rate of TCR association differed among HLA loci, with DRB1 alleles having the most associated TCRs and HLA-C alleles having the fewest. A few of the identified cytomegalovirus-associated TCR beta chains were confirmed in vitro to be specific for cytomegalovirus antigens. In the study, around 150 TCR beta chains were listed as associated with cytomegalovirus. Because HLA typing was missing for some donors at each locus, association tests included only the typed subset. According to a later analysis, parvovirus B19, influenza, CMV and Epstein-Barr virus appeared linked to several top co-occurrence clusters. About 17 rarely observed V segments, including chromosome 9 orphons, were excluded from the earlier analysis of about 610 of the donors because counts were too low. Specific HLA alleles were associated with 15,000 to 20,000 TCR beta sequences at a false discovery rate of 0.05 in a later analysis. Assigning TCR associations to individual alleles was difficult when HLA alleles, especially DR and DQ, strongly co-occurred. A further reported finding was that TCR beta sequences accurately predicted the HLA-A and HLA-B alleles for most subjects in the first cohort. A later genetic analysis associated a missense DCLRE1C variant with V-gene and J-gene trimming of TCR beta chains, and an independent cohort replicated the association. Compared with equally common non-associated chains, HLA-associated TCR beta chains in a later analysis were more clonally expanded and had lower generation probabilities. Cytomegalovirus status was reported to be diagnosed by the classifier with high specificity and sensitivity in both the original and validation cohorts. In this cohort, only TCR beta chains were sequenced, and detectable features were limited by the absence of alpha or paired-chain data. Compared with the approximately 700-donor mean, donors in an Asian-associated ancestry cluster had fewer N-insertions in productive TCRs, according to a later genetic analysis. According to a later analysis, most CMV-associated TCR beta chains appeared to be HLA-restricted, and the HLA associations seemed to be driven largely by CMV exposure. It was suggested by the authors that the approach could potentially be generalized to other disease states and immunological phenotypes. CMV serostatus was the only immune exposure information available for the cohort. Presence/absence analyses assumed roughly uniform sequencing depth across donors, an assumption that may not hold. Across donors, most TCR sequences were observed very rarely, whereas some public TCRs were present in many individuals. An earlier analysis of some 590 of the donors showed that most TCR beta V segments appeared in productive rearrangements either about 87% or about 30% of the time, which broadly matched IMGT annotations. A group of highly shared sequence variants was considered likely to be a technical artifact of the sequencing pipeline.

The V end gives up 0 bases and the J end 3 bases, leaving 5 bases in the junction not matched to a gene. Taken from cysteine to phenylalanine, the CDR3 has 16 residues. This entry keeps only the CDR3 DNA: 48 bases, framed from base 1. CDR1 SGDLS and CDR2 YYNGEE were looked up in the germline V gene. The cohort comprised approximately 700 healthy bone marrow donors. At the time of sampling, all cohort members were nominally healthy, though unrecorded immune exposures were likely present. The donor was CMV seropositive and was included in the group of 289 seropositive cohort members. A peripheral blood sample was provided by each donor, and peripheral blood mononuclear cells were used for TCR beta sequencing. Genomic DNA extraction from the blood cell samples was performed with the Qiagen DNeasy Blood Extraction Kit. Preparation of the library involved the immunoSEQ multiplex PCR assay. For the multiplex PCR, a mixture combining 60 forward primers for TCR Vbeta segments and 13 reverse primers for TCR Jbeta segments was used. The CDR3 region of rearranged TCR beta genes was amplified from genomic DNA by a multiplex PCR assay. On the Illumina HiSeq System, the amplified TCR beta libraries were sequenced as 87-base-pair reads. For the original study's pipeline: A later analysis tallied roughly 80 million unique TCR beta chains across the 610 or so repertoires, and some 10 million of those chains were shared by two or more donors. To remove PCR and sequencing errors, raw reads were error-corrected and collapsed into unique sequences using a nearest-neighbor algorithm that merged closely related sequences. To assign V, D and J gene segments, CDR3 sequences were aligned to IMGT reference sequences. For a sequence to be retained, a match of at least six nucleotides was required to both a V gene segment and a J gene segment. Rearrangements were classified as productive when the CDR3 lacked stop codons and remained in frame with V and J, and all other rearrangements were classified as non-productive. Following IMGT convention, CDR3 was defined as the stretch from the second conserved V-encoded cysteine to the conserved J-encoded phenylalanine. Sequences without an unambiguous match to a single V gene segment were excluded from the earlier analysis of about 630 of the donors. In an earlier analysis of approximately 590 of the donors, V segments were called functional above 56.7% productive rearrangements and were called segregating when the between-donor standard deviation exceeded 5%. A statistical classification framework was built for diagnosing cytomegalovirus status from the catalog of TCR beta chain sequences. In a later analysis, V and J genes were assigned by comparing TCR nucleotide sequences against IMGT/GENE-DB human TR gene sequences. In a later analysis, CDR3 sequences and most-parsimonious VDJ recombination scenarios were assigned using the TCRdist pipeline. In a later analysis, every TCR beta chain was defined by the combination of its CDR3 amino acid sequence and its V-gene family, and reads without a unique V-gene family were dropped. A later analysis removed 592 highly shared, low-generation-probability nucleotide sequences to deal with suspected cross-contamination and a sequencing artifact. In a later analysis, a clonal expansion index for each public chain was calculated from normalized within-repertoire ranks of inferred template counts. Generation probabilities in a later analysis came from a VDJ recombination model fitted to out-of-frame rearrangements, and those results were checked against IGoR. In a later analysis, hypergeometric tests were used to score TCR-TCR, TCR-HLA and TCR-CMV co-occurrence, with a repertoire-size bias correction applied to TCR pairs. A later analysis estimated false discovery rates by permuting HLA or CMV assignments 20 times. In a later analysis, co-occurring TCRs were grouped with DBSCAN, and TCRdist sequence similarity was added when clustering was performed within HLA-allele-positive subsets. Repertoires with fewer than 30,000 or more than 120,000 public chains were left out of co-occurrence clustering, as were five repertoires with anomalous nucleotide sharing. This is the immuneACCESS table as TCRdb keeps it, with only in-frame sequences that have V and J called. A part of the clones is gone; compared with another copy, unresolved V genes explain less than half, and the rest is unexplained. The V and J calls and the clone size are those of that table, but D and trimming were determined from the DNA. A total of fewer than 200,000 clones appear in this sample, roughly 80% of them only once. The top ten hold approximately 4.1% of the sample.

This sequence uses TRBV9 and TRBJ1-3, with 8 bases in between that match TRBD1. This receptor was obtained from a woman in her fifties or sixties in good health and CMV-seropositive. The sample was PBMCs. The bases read TGTGCCAGCAGCGTAGGGACAGGGAACAGTGGAAACACCATATATTTT. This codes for CASSVGTGNSGNTIYF. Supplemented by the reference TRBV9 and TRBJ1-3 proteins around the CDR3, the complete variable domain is DSGVTQTPKHLITATGQRVTLRCSPRSGDLSVYWYQQSLDQGLQFLIQYYNGEERAKGNILERFSAQQFPDLHSELNLSSLELGDSALYFCASSVGTGNSGNTIYFGEGSWLTVV.